The sequence of this TCR beta chain was determined in a study of blood T cell repertoires in COVID-19. Sequenced by immunoSEQ multiplex PCR; TCRdb stores in-frame clones only, minus some. Altogether around 150,000 clones are present, approximately 88% being singletons, with the ten largest covering 10% to 15%. Membership in each cohort depended on participant-reported clinical history. Cohort 3 recovered donors had two negative PCRs, clearance, or symptom resolution. Material for sequencing was PBMCs or T cells enriched from blood (not recorded which). This clonotype originated in a woman between 55 and 75 years old who had recovered from COVID-19.

The CDR3 nucleotides are TGTGCCAGCAGTTCCGAACAGAACACTGAAGCTTTCTTT. It codes for CASSSEQNTEAFF. This sequence joins TRBV7-3 and TRBJ1-1; D not certain. V was cut by 6 bases and J by 1 base, with 9 bases left in between. The CDR3 spans 13 residues. The V gene's germline CDR1 is SGHTA and CDR2 FQGTGA.